Following are 9 T cell receptor beta chains from one sample sequenced in a study of CXCR3-negative and CXCR3-positive naive CD8 T cells. Overall study results and limits: Compared with CXCR3-negative naive cells, CXCR3-positive naive cells showed more hydrophobic TRB CDR3s.

No antigen has been identified for these receptors. The authors made the TRB cDNA libraries by 5' RACE using UMI labels. TCRdb reanalyzed the 5' RACE reads and collapses them to one entry per CDR3 protein, without DNA. The repertoire table contains around 140,000 distinct CDR3 sequences. The sample consisted of naive CXCR3+ CD8+ T cells from blood. Subset described: CD45RO-CCR7+CD27+CD95- naive CD8+ T cells expressing CXCR3 (TNR3+). Source of these receptors: a human donor in good health. Some clones in this sample may be carry-over from other donors' samples.

This sequence joins TRBV15 and TRBJ2-5. The CDR3 is 13 residues long. CDR1 LNHNV and CDR2 YYDKDF come from the germline V gene (reference sequence). CDR3 amino acids: CATSIEFQEAQYF.

The genes are TRBV29-1 and TRBJ2-7; checking the TCRdb D call of TRBD2 is not possible without DNA. Germline V lookup: CDR1 SQVTM, CDR2 ANQGSEA. CDR3 length: 13 residues. The CDR3 spells CSVFLAGVYEQYF.

This sequence joins TRBV28 and TRBJ2-1. CDR3 length: 12 residues. Germline loops: CDR1 MDHEN, CDR2 SYDVKM. Here the CDR3 reads CASRSRYNEQFF.

V usage is TRBV3-1 and J usage is TRBJ1-1. This CDR3 has 15 amino acids. Germline CDR1 reads LGHDT; CDR2 reads YNNKEL (reference sequence). The CDR3 protein is CASSQDSLMNTEAFF.

The V and J genes are TRBV28 and TRBJ2-1. Per the germline V gene, CDR1 is MDHEN and CDR2 is SYDVKM. The CDR3 runs 11 residues. CDR3 amino acids: CASSLRNEQFF. Full variable domain (remainder filled in from reference TRBV28 and TRBJ2-1): DVKVTQSSRYLVKRTGEKVFLECVQDMDHENMFWYRQDPGLGLRLIYFSYDVKMKEKGDIPEGYSVSREKKERFSLILESASTNQTSMYLCASSLRNEQFFGPGTRLTVL.

The chain uses TRBV15 and TRBJ2-1; TCRdb's D call, TRBD2, is unchecked because there is no DNA. The germline V gene has CDR1 LNHNV and CDR2 YYDKDF (reference sequence). This CDR3 has 19 amino acids. The CDR3 region is CATSREGLAVTSSYNEQFF. The whole variable domain, filled in from reference TRBV15 and TRBJ2-1, reads DAMVIQNPRYQVTQFGKPVTLSCSQTLNHNVMYWYQQKSSQAPKLLFHYYDKDFNNEADTPDNFQSRRPNTSFCFLDIRSPGLGDTAMYLCATSREGLAVTSSYNEQFFGPGTRLTVL.

The rearrangement links TRBV9 to TRBJ2-7. In germline, CDR1 is SGDLS, CDR2 YYNGEE. CDR3 size: 14 residues. The chain's CDR3 is CASSVGGNPYEQYF.

The chain's CDR3 is CASSLEQYNEQFF. The V call is TRBV5-1, the J call TRBJ2-1. CDR1 is SGHRS, CDR2 YFSETQ, per germline. This CDR3 has 13 amino acids. The whole variable domain, filled in from reference TRBV5-1 and TRBJ2-1, reads KAGVTQTPRYLIKTRGQQVTLSCSPISGHRSVSWYQQTPGQGLQFLFEYFSETQRNKGNFPGRFSGRQFSNSRSEMNVSTLELGDSALYLCASSLEQYNEQFFGPGTRLTVL.

The rearrangement links TRBV25-1 to TRBJ1-1. The CDR3 extends over 12 amino acids. Germline CDR1 is MGHDK and CDR2 is SYGVNS. This CDR3 is CASQQMNTEAFF.